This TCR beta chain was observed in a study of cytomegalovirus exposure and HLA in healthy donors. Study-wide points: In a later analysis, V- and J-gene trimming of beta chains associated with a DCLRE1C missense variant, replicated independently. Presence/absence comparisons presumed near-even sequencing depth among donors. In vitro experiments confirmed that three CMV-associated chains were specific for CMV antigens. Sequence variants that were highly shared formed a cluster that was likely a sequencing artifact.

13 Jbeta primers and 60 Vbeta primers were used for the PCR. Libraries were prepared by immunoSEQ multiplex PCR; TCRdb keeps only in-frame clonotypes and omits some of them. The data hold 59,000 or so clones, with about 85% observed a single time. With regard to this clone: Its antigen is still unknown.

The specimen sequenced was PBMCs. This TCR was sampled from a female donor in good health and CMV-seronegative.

CDR3 region: CAWHGTGGGGYTF. Here the CDR3 DNA reads TGTGCCTGGCACGGGACAGGCGGTGGCGGCTACACCTTC. The chain carries TRBV30 and TRBJ1-2, with 8 bases aligning to TRBD1. From germline, CDR1 is GTSNPN and CDR2 SVGIG (reference sequence). The J segment lost 8 bases and the V segment lost 5 bases, leaving 10 bases of the junction unmatched. The CDR3 runs 13 residues.